Listed below are T cell receptor beta chains from one sample, sequenced in a study of blood T cell repertoires in COVID-19. The protocol was immunoSEQ multiplex PCR, while the TCRdb copy is restricted to in-frame clones and leaves out a portion. The sample gives some 150,000 clones, more than 70% of which show up once; 1.5% to 2% is in the top ten. The material sequenced was peripheral blood. The origin of the receptors is a human donor in a cohort sampled during active COVID-19. Both conserved end residues are part of each CDR3. D genes are given only for firm matches. The size field is filled for only some rows; it gives once, few, many or a size class.

D gene: -
V gene: TRBV5-6
clone size: -
J gene: TRBJ1-6
CDR3 protein: CASSLMRQGGSPLHF
CDR3 DNA: TGTGCCAGCAGCTTAATGAGGCAGGGCGGTTCACCCCTCCACTTT

D gene: -
V gene: TRBV5-5
clone size: -
J gene: TRBJ1-2
CDR3 protein: CASSMDGGDYGYTF
CDR3 DNA: TGTGCCAGCAGCATGGACGGAGGGGACTATGGCTACACCTTC

D gene: -
V gene: TRBV18
clone size: few
J gene: TRBJ1-5
CDR3 protein: CASSQASGGRGQPQHF
CDR3 DNA: TGTGCCAGCTCACAGGCGTCGGGGGGCAGGGGTCAGCCCCAGCATTTT

D gene: -
V gene: TRBV2
clone size: -
J gene: TRBJ2-3
CDR3 protein: CASTPSLGTDTQYF
CDR3 DNA: TGTGCCAGCACCCCGAGTCTTGGCACAGATACGCAGTATTTT

D gene: -
V gene: TRBV5-1
clone size: -
J gene: TRBJ1-6
CDR3 protein: CASSIGGGGASSPLHF
CDR3 DNA: TGCGCCAGCAGCATCGGAGGGGGGGGCGCGTCTTCACCCCTCCACTTT

D gene: -
V gene: TRBV11-3
clone size: -
J gene: TRBJ1-3
CDR3 protein: CASKPAGKSSGNTIYF
CDR3 DNA: TGTGCCAGCAAACCGGCGGGGAAAAGCTCTGGAAACACCATATATTTT

D gene: -
V gene: TRBV7-3
clone size: -
J gene: TRBJ1-1
CDR3 protein: CASSPSVDGTEAFF
CDR3 DNA: TGTGCCAGCAGCCCCAGCGTCGATGGAACTGAAGCTTTCTTT

D gene: TRBD1
V gene: TRBV9
clone size: -
J gene: TRBJ1-6
CDR3 protein: CASSEGLQGAPPSPLHF
CDR3 DNA: TGTGCCAGCAGCGAGGGACTACAGGGGGCGCCGCCTTCACCCCTCCACTTT

D gene: TRBD1
V gene: TRBV7-2
clone size: -
J gene: TRBJ2-6
CDR3 protein: CASSRTGGLAGANVLTF
CDR3 DNA: TGTGCCAGCAGCCGGACAGGGGGCTTAGCTGGGGCCAACGTCCTGACTTTC

D gene: -
V gene: TRBV4-1
clone size: -
J gene: TRBJ2-7
CDR3 protein: CASSLTRINRARSQIEQYF
CDR3 DNA: TGCGCCAGCAGCCTAACACGAATCAACAGGGCTCGCTCACAGATAGAGCAGTACTTC

D gene: -
V gene: TRBV4-3
clone size: -
J gene: TRBJ2-3
CDR3 protein: CASSQEGKGEDTQYF
CDR3 DNA: TGCGCCAGCAGCCAAGAGGGGAAAGGGGAAGATACGCAGTATTTT

D gene: TRBD1
V gene: TRBV27
clone size: -
J gene: TRBJ1-2
CDR3 protein: CASSPGTGPLGGYTF
CDR3 DNA: TGTGCCAGCAGTCCCGGGACAGGCCCCCTTGGTGGCTACACCTTC

D gene: TRBD1
V gene: TRBV5-6
clone size: -
J gene: TRBJ1-1
CDR3 protein: CASSPQWDSANTEAFF
CDR3 DNA: TGTGCCAGCAGCCCCCAGTGGGACAGCGCGAACACTGAAGCTTTCTTT

D gene: TRBD2
V gene: TRBV3-1/TRBV3-2
clone size: -
J gene: TRBJ2-3
CDR3 protein: CASRPPGLAGATQYF
CDR3 DNA: TGTGCCAGCAGGCCGCCGGGACTAGCGGGGGCTACGCAGTATTTT

D gene: -
V gene: TRBV4-2
clone size: -
J gene: TRBJ1-1
CDR3 protein: CASSQGMGGYTEAFF
CDR3 DNA: TGTGCCAGCAGCCAAGGGATGGGGGGGTACACTGAAGCTTTCTTT

D gene: -
V gene: TRBV20-1
clone size: -
J gene: TRBJ2-7
CDR3 protein: CSALGAYEQYF
CDR3 DNA: TGCAGTGCTCTCGGGGCCTACGAGCAGTACTTC

D gene: TRBD1
V gene: TRBV6-6
clone size: -
J gene: TRBJ1-1
CDR3 protein: CASSQGWTGTTEAFF
CDR3 DNA: TGTGCCAGCAGCCAGGGGTGGACAGGGACCACTGAAGCTTTCTTT

D gene: -
V gene: TRBV5-1
clone size: -
J gene: TRBJ1-2
CDR3 protein: CASSLQGEGYGYTF
CDR3 DNA: TGCGCCAGCAGCTTGCAAGGGGAAGGCTATGGCTACACCTTC

D gene: -
V gene: TRBV5-6
clone size: -
J gene: TRBJ1-1
CDR3 protein: CASSLVRGETEAFF
CDR3 DNA: TGTGCCAGCAGCTTGGTTCGGGGGGAAACTGAAGCTTTCTTT

D gene: -
V gene: TRBV6-5
clone size: -
J gene: TRBJ2-2
CDR3 protein: CASTQGGGASGELFF
CDR3 DNA: TGTGCCAGCACCCAAGGAGGGGGCGCATCCGGGGAGCTGTTTTTT

D gene: TRBD2
V gene: TRBV6-5
clone size: -
J gene: TRBJ2-3
CDR3 protein: CASSYSGGGYTDTQYF
CDR3 DNA: TGTGCCAGCAGTTACTCAGGCGGGGGGTACACAGATACGCAGTATTTT

D gene: -
V gene: TRBV11-3
clone size: -
J gene: TRBJ1-1
CDR3 protein: CVGELNTEAFF
CDR3 DNA: TGTGTCGGGGAGCTGAACACTGAAGCTTTCTTT

D gene: -
V gene: TRBV14
clone size: once
J gene: TRBJ2-6
CDR3 protein: CASSQQATSRSGANVLTF
CDR3 DNA: TGTGCCAGCAGCCAACAGGCGACGTCTCGCTCTGGGGCCAACGTCCTGACTTTC

D gene: TRBD1
V gene: TRBV28
clone size: -
J gene: TRBJ1-3
CDR3 protein: CASSLDRDPGNTIYF
CDR3 DNA: TGTGCCAGCAGCCTTGACAGGGATCCTGGAAACACCATATATTTT

D gene: TRBD2
V gene: TRBV3-1/TRBV3-2
clone size: -
J gene: TRBJ2-3
CDR3 protein: CASSQWLAGGLSTDTQYF
CDR3 DNA: TGTGCCAGCAGCCAATGGCTAGCGGGGGGACTTAGCACAGATACGCAGTATTTT

D gene: -
V gene: TRBV15
clone size: -
J gene: TRBJ1-1
CDR3 protein: CATSRDLGRNTEAFF
CDR3 DNA: TGTGCCACCAGCAGAGATCTTGGGAGAAACACTGAAGCTTTCTTT

D gene: -
V gene: TRBV7-8
clone size: -
J gene: TRBJ1-5
CDR3 protein: CASSFFRDSNQPQHF
CDR3 DNA: TGTGCCAGCAGCTTTTTCAGGGATAGCAATCAGCCCCAGCATTTT

D gene: -
V gene: TRBV7-9
clone size: -
J gene: TRBJ2-1
CDR3 protein: CASVSSSSYNEQFF
CDR3 DNA: TGTGCCAGCGTCTCCTCGAGCTCCTACAATGAGCAGTTCTTC

D gene: -
V gene: TRBV7-6
clone size: -
J gene: TRBJ2-7
CDR3 protein: CASSLGGTGYEQYF
CDR3 DNA: TGTGCCAGCAGCTTAGGAGGGACTGGCTACGAGCAGTACTTC

D gene: TRBD1
V gene: TRBV5-8
clone size: -
J gene: TRBJ1-2
CDR3 protein: CASSSGTGALANYGYTF
CDR3 DNA: TGTGCCAGCAGCTCCGGGACAGGGGCTTTAGCTAACTATGGCTACACCTTC

D gene: -
V gene: TRBV7-3
clone size: -
J gene: TRBJ1-1
CDR3 protein: CASSLSGRNTEAFF
CDR3 DNA: TGTGCCAGCAGCTTATCAGGTCGGAACACTGAAGCTTTCTTT

D gene: -
V gene: TRBV6-5
clone size: -
J gene: TRBJ2-7
CDR3 protein: CASTRTGSTYEQYF
CDR3 DNA: TGTGCCAGCACCAGGACTGGATCTACTTACGAGCAGTACTTC

D gene: TRBD2
V gene: TRBV2
clone size: -
J gene: TRBJ2-5
CDR3 protein: CASSGATSGGVEIQYF
CDR3 DNA: TGTGCCAGCAGTGGCGCGACTAGCGGCGGAGTGGAAATCCAGTACTTC

D gene: TRBD2
V gene: TRBV9
clone size: -
J gene: TRBJ2-3
CDR3 protein: CASSIRTSGDTQYF
CDR3 DNA: TGTGCCAGCAGCATACGGACTAGCGGAGATACGCAGTATTTT

D gene: TRBD2
V gene: TRBV5-1
clone size: once
J gene: TRBJ2-1
CDR3 protein: CASSTTSGTNEQFF
CDR3 DNA: TGCGCCAGCAGCACTACTAGCGGCACCAATGAGCAGTTCTTC

D gene: TRBD1
V gene: TRBV2
clone size: -
J gene: TRBJ1-4
CDR3 protein: CASFVVHLGQGEEKLFF
CDR3 DNA: TGTGCCAGTTTCGTCGTACACCTGGGACAGGGCGAGGAAAAACTGTTTTTT

D gene: -
V gene: TRBV7-2
clone size: -
J gene: TRBJ1-1
CDR3 protein: CASSQQEVGNTEAFF
CDR3 DNA: TGTGCCAGCAGCCAGCAAGAGGTGGGGAACACTGAAGCTTTCTTT

D gene: TRBD1
V gene: TRBV5-1
clone size: -
J gene: TRBJ1-2
CDR3 protein: CASSRDAPGQGYGYTF
CDR3 DNA: TGCGCCAGCAGCAGGGACGCCCCGGGACAGGGTTATGGCTACACCTTC

D gene: TRBD2
V gene: TRBV11-2
clone size: -
J gene: TRBJ2-7
CDR3 protein: CASSLRGGAYEQYF
CDR3 DNA: TGTGCCAGCAGCTTACGGGGGGGCGCTTACGAGCAGTACTTC

D gene: TRBD1
V gene: TRBV4-3
clone size: -
J gene: TRBJ2-7
CDR3 protein: CASSEKQGAAYEQYF
CDR3 DNA: TGCGCCAGCAGCGAAAAACAGGGGGCTGCCTACGAGCAGTACTTC

D gene: TRBD2
V gene: TRBV7-2
clone size: -
J gene: TRBJ2-3
CDR3 protein: CASSLPSGGAPDTQYF
CDR3 DNA: TGTGCCAGCAGTTTGCCTAGCGGGGGGGCGCCAGATACGCAGTATTTT

D gene: TRBD2
V gene: TRBV18
clone size: -
J gene: TRBJ2-1
CDR3 protein: CASSRTSGGPRVYNEQFF
CDR3 DNA: TGTGCCAGCTCACGGACTAGCGGGGGGCCCAGGGTCTACAATGAGCAGTTCTTC

D gene: -
V gene: TRBV3-1/TRBV3-2
clone size: -
J gene: TRBJ1-1
CDR3 protein: CASSQAVRAGTEAFF
CDR3 DNA: TGTGCCAGCAGCCAGGCGGTCAGGGCTGGCACTGAAGCTTTCTTT

D gene: -
V gene: TRBV7-9
clone size: -
J gene: TRBJ2-3
CDR3 protein: CASSHEMDTQYF
CDR3 DNA: TGTGCCAGCAGCCACGAGATGGATACGCAGTATTTT

D gene: -
V gene: TRBV18
clone size: -
J gene: TRBJ1-4
CDR3 protein: CASSPGHDREKLFF
CDR3 DNA: TGTGCCAGCTCACCTGGACATGATCGGGAAAAACTGTTTTTT

D gene: TRBD1
V gene: TRBV7-2
clone size: -
J gene: TRBJ1-4
CDR3 protein: CASGLAGQYEKLFF
CDR3 DNA: TGTGCCAGCGGCCTTGCGGGACAGTATGAAAAACTGTTTTTT

D gene: -
V gene: TRBV7-2
clone size: -
J gene: TRBJ1-6
CDR3 protein: CASSLVRNSPLHF
CDR3 DNA: TGTGCCAGCAGCTTGGTACGGAATTCACCCCTCCACTTT

D gene: -
V gene: TRBV6-1
clone size: -
J gene: TRBJ1-5
CDR3 protein: CASSDLSNQPQHF
CDR3 DNA: TGTGCCAGCAGTGACCTTAGCAATCAGCCCCAGCATTTT